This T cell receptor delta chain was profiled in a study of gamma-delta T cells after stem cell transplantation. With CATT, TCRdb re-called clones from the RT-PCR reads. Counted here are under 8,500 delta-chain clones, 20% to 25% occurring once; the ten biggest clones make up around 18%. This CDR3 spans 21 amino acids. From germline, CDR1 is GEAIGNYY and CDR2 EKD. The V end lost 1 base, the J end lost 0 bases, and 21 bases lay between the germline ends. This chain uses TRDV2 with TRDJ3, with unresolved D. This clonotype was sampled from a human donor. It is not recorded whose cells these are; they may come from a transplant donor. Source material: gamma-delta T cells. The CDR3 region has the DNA TGTGCCTGTGACACGCTTAAGGCCCCCTTAGTAGGCTCCTGGGACACCCGACAGATGTTTTTC. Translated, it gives CACDTLKAPLVGSWDTRQMFF.